Below, 20 T cell receptor beta chains from the same sample are listed, as sequenced in a study of shared clonotypes between healthy human individuals. Sequencing was performed with immunoSEQ multiplex PCR; in TCRdb, only in-frame clones are kept and a portion is missing. Altogether about 2.3 million clones are present, just over 90% being singletons, with the ten largest covering 0.35% to 0.5%. The sequenced sample consisted of naive CD4+ T cells from PBMCs. The subset denotes: CD45RA+ positively selected. The receptor set was obtained from a man aged 18 to 30 in good health. Some clones in this sample may be carry-over from other donors' samples.

V is TRBV27 and J is TRBJ2-3, with 11 positions matching TRBD2. Germline assignment: CDR1 MNHEY and CDR2 SMNVEV (reference sequence). The CDR3 sequence is 16 residues long. J was trimmed by 2 bases and V by 6 bases; bases with no gene match: 7. CDR3 in amino acids: CASRTGTSGATDTQYF. The CDR3 DNA sequence: TGTGCCAGCAGGACCGGGACTAGCGGAGCCACAGATACGCAGTATTTT.

The CDR3 is CASSSRAADTEAFF. In nucleotides, the CDR3 is TGTGCCAGCAGCTCCCGAGCGGCGGACACTGAAGCTTTCTTT. The rearrangement uses TRBV7-2 and TRBJ1-1; D is unresolved. Trimming took 4 bases from V and 3 from J, leaving 12 bases between them. Germline CDR1 is SGHTA and CDR2 is FQGNSA. The CDR3 is 14 residues long. The full variable domain, in which reference TRBV7-2 and TRBJ1-1 provide the parts outside the CDR3, is GAGVSQSPSNKVTEKGKDVELRCDPISGHTALYWYRQSLGQGLEFLIYFQGNSAPDKSGLPSDRFSAERTGGSVSTLTIQRTQQEDSAVYLCASSSRAADTEAFFGQGTRLTVV.

The J gene is TRBJ2-6, the V gene TRBV27; perhaps TRBD1 as D (5 bases). The CDR3 is 14 amino acids. Germline CDR1 is MNHEY and CDR2 is SMNVEV (reference sequence). The V and J ends lost 6 bases and 9 bases respectively, with 15 bases between them. Written as DNA, the CDR3 is TGTGCCAGCAGGGGCAGGGTTTCAGGCAACGTCCTGACTTTC. Translating it yields CASRGRVSGNVLTF.

This clone was found once. This chain joins TRBV10-3 and TRBJ2-2; possibly TRBD1 for D (6 bases). The CDR3 is 12 residues long. With 7 bases removed from V and 6 bases from J, the gap between germline ends came to 9 bases. Germline V gene lookup returns CDR1 ENHRY and CDR2 SYGVKD. CDR3 sequence: CAITGTSGELFF. Written as DNA, the CDR3 is TGTGCCATCACCGGGACATCCGGGGAGCTGTTTTTT.

The rearrangement joins TRBV5-4 to TRBJ2-1; D possibly corresponds to TRBD2 (6 bases). This CDR3 region has 16 residues. Germline V lookup: CDR1 SGHNT, CDR2 YYREEE (reference sequence). V lost 0 bases and J 3 bases, leaving 13 bases between the germline ends. CDR3 nucleotides: TGTGCCAGCAGCTTGGCCGGGATTAGCGGCTACAATGAGCAGTTCTTC. Its translation is CASSLAGISGYNEQFF.

On this clone itself: At the DNA level, this CDR3 is encoded by other sequences in the same sample as well. V is TRBV11-2 and J is TRBJ2-7; TRBD1 agrees at 7 bases. Germline CDR1 and CDR2: SGHAT and FQNNGV. Trimming at V came to 6 bases and at J to 3 bases, leaving 8 bases not matched to a gene. The CDR3 contains 14 residues. The DNA of the CDR3 is TGTGCCAGCAGTTTATCCGGGACAGTCTACGAGCAGTACTTC. Translating it yields CASSLSGTVYEQYF.

CDR3 in amino acids: CASSIGVGELFF. The CDR3, as DNA: TGTGCCAGTAGTATCGGGGTCGGGGAGCTGTTTTTT. The chain carries TRBV19 and TRBJ2-2; tentatively, D is TRBD2 (5 bases). V lost 3 bases, J lost 7 bases, and 6 bases lay in between. The CDR3 spans 12 residues. Germline V gives CDR1 LNHDA, CDR2 SQIVND (reference sequence).

This clone has just one count. V gene TRBV7-2 combines with J gene TRBJ2-2, with 11 bases matching TRBD2. V lost 5 bases to trimming and J lost 5 bases; unmatched junction nucleotides: 7. This CDR3 is 16 amino acids long. The germline V gene has CDR1 SGHTA and CDR2 FQGNSA. CDR3 sequence reads: CASSRAGTSGTGELFF. The CDR3 DNA reads as TGTGCCAGCAGCCGAGCCGGGACTAGCGGAACCGGGGAGCTGTTTTTT. The full variable domain, completed using reference TRBV7-2 and TRBJ2-2, is GAGVSQSPSNKVTEKGKDVELRCDPISGHTALYWYRQSLGQGLEFLIYFQGNSAPDKSGLPSDRFSAERTGGSVSTLTIQRTQQEDSAVYLCASSRAGTSGTGELFFGEGSRLTVL.

The V and J genes are TRBV7-8 and TRBJ2-7; TRBD2 agrees at 9 bases. With 5 bases clipped from V and 6 bases from J, the junction kept 11 bases outside the gene matches. There are 15 residues in the CDR3. The V gene's germline CDR1 is SGHVS and CDR2 FQNEAQ. In DNA, the CDR3 is TGTGCCAGCAGCCGAAGTCCGGGACTAGCTCTCGAGCAGTACTTC. Translating it yields CASSRSPGLALEQYF.

The genes are TRBV6-5 and TRBJ1-5; 11 bases agree with TRBD1. Per germline, CDR1 MNHEY and CDR2 SVGAGI. The CDR3 extends over 15 amino acids. The ends lost 6 bases at V and 6 bases at J; junction bases unmatched: 7. The CDR3 DNA reads TGTGCCAGCAGACCCGGGACAGGGGGTTTTCAGCCCCAGCATTTT. Amino acid sequence: CASRPGTGGFQPQHF.

The genes are TRBV5-5 and TRBJ1-4, with a weak D call TRBD1 (5 bases). Between the trimmed V and J ends, which lost 0 bases and 16 bases, there was a span of 22 bases. This CDR3 has 15 amino acids. CDR1 and CDR2 (germline): SGHKS, YYEKEE (reference sequence). CDR3: CASSLDIWPPGRQFF. The CDR3, as DNA: TGTGCCAGCAGCTTGGATATTTGGCCACCAGGGAGGCAGTTTTTT.

The V gene is TRBV7-9, the J gene TRBJ1-2; TRBD1 matches at 10 bases. The J segment lost 7 bases and the V segment lost 5 bases, leaving 7 bases of the junction unmatched. This CDR3 is built from 14 residues. CDR1 and CDR2 (germline): SEHNR, FQNEAQ (reference sequence). CDR3: CASSRTGQGSGYTF. CDR3 DNA: TGTGCCAGCAGCAGGACGGGACAGGGGTCTGGCTACACCTTC. Filled out from reference TRBV7-9 and TRBJ1-2, the complete variable domain reads DTGVSQNPRHKITKRGQNVTFRCDPISEHNRLYWYRQTLGQGPEFLTYFQNEAQLEKSRLLSDRFSAERPKGSFSTLEIQRTEQGDSAMYLCASSRTGQGSGYTFGSGTRLTVV.

This chain links TRBV13 with TRBJ2-7; D not certain. The CDR3 length is 12 residues. Trimming took 5 bases from V and 5 from J, leaving 10 bases between them. Germline V gives CDR1 PRHDT, CDR2 FYEKMQ (reference sequence). The CDR3 is CASSLLVNEQYF. The CDR3 nucleotides are TGTGCCAGCAGCCTCCTTGTCAACGAGCAGTACTTC. The whole variable domain, filled in from reference TRBV13 and TRBJ2-7, reads AAGVIQSPRHLIKEKRETATLKCYPIPRHDTVYWYQQGPGQDPQFLISFYEKMQSDKGSIPDRFSAQQFSDYHSELNMSSLELGDSALYFCASSLLVNEQYFGPGTRLTVT.

In regard to this clone: Other DNA sequences in the sample encode the same CDR3. V gene TRBV5-1 combines with J gene TRBJ1-3; D is perhaps TRBD1 (5 bases). V was trimmed by 0 bases and J by 4 bases, leaving 8 bases between them. Germline V gene lookup returns CDR1 SGHRS and CDR2 YFSETQ. The CDR3 has 14 amino acids. The CDR3 protein is CASSLAGIGNTIYF. The CDR3 nucleotides are TGCGCCAGCAGCTTGGCAGGGATAGGAAACACCATATATTTT.

The genes are TRBV5-6 and TRBJ2-7, with D tentatively TRBD2 (5 bases). The ends were cut back, 1 base at V and 3 bases at J, with 11 bases in the middle. In germline, CDR1 is SGHDT, CDR2 YYEEEE. This CDR3 has 14 amino acids. CDR3 sequence (DNA): TGTGCCAGCAGCTTGACGCGGGCCAACTACGAGCAGTACTTC. This codes for CASSLTRANYEQYF.

This rearrangement joins TRBV9 to TRBJ1-1; 7 nucleotides agree with TRBD1. Losses at the gene ends were 3 bases for V and 0 bases for J; bases not matched to a gene: 5. The germline V gene has CDR1 SGDLS and CDR2 YYNGEE. The CDR3 sequence is 15 residues long. The CDR3 DNA reads as TGTGCCAGCAGCGCGTCAACAGGGGTGAACACTGAAGCTTTCTTT. Protein: CASSASTGVNTEAFF.

Only one count was recorded for this clone. The chain recombines TRBV18 with TRBJ1-5, with unresolved D. The CDR3 loop spans 15 amino acids. V was shortened by 4 bases and J by 4 bases, with 14 bases between the two germline ends. CDR1 is KGHSH, CDR2 LQKENI, per germline. CDR3 sequence reads: CASSLPRSENQPQHF. In DNA form, the CDR3 reads TGTGCCAGCTCACTACCTAGGTCAGAGAATCAGCCCCAGCATTTT.

Points on this clone: In the same sample, other DNA sequences code for this CDR3. The chain combines TRBV5-1 with TRBJ2-7; no firm D call. The CDR3 runs to 12 residues. Germline V gene lookup returns CDR1 SGHRS and CDR2 YFSETQ. V dropped 0 bases and J dropped 7 bases, with 8 bases sitting between them. CDR3 sequence: CASSLGQREQYF. The DNA for the CDR3 is TGCGCCAGCAGCTTGGGCCAGAGAGAGCAGTACTTC.

The V gene is TRBV5-1, the J gene TRBJ1-4; no reliable D call. The germline V gene has CDR1 SGHRS and CDR2 YFSETQ. The length of the CDR3 is 15 residues. Trimming removed 0 bases from V and 4 bases from J, with 10 bases in between. Written as DNA, the CDR3 is TGCGCCAGCAGCTTGGAACAGCCGAGTAATGAAAAACTGTTTTTT. Translating it yields CASSLEQPSNEKLFF.

This rearrangement joins TRBV6-5 to TRBJ2-7; D gene ambiguous. CDR3 length: 13 amino acids. The germline gives CDR1 MNHEY, CDR2 SVGAGI. CDR3 protein: CYPGEENSYEQYF. In DNA form, the CDR3 reads TGTTATCCGGGCGAGGAGAACTCCTACGAGCAGTACTTC.